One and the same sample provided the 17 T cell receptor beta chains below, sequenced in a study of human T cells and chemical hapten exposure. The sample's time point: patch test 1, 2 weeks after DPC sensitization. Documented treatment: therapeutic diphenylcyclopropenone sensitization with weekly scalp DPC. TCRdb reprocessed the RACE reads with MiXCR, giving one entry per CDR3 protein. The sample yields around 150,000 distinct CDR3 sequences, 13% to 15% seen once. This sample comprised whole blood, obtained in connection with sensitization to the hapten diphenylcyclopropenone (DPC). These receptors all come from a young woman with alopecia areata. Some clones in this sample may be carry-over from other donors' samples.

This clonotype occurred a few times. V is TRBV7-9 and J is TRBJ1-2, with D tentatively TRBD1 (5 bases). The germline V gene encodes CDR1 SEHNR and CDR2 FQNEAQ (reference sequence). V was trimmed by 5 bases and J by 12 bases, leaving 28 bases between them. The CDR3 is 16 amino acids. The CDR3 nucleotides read TGTGCCAGCAGCGATACGAGTCTCCGGGGCCTCAAGACCCACACCTTC. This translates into CASSDTSLRGLKTHTF.

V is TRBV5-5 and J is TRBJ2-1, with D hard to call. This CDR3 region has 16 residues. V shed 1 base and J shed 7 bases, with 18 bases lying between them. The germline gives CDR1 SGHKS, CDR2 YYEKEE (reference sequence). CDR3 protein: CASSLFAGARSNEQFF. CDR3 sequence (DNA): TGTGCCAGCAGCTTGTTCGCTGGTGCTAGGTCGAATGAGCAGTTCTTC.

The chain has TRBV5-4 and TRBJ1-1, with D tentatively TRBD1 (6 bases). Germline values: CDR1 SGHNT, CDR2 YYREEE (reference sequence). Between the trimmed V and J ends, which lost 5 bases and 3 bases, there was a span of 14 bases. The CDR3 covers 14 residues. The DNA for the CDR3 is TGTGCCAGCAGGTCAGGGGTCGCGGACACTGAAGCTTTCTTT. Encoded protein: CASRSGVADTEAFF.

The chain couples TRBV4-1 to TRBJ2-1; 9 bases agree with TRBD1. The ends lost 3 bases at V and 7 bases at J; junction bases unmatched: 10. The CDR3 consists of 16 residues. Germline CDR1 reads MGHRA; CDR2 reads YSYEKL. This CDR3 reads CASSQTGTGKLNEQFF. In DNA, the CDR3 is TGCGCCAGCAGCCAGACCGGGACAGGGAAGCTTAATGAGCAGTTCTTC.

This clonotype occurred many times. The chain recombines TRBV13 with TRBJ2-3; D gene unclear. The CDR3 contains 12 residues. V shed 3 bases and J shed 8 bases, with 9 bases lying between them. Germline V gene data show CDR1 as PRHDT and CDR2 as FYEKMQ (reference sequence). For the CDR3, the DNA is TGTGCCAGCAGCTTGGTTATGGGTACGCAGTATTTT. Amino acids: CASSLVMGTQYF.

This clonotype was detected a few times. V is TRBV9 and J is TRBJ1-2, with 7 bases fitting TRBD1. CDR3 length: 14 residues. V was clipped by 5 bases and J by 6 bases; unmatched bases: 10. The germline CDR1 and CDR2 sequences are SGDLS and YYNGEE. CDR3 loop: CASSPDRDQHGYTF. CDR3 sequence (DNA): TGTGCCAGCAGTCCTGACAGGGACCAACATGGCTACACCTTC.

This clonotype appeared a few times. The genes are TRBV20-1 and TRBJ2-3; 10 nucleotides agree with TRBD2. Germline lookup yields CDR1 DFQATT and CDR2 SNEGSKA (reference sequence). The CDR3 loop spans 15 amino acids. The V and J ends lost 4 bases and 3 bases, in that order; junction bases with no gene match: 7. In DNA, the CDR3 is TGCAGTGCTATCAATAGCGGGAGGTCTACAGATACGCAGTATTTT. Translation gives CSAINSGRSTDTQYF.

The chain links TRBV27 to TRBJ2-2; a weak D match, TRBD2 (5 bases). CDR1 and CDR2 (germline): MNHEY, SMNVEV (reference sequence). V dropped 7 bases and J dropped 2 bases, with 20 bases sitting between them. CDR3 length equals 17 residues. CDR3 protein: CASTYSVVARNTGELFF. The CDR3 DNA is TGTGCCAGCACCTACTCGGTGGTAGCGAGAAACACCGGGGAGCTGTTTTTT.

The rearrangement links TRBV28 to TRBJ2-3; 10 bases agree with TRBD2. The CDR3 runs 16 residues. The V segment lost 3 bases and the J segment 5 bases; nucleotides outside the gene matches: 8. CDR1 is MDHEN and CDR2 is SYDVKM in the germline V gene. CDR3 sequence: CASSFLLAGEKDTQYF. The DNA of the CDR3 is TGTGCCAGCAGTTTTTTGCTAGCGGGAGAGAAAGATACGCAGTATTTT.

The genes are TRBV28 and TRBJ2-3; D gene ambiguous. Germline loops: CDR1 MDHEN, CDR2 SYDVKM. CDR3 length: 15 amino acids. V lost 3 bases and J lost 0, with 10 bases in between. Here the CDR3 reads CASSFRADSTDTQYF. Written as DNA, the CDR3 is TGTGCCAGCAGTTTTAGGGCAGATAGCACAGATACGCAGTATTTT. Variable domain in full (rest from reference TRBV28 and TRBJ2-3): DVKVTQSSRYLVKRTGEKVFLECVQDMDHENMFWYRQDPGLGLRLIYFSYDVKMKEKGDIPEGYSVSREKKERFSLILESASTNQTSMYLCASSFRADSTDTQYFGPGTRLTVL.

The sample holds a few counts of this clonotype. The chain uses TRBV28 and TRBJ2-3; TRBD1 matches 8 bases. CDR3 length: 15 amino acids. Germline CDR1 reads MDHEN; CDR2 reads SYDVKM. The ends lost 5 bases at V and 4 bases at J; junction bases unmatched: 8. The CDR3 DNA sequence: TGTGCCAGCAGTCCACGGACAGGGCCGGCAGATACGCAGTATTTT. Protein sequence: CASSPRTGPADTQYF.

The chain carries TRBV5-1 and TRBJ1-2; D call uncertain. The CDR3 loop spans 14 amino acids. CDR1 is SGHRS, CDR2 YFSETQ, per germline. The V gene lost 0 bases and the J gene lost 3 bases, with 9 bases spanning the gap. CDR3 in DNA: TGCGCCAGCAGCTTGGCCGACGGAGACTATGGCTACACCTTC. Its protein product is CASSLADGDYGYTF. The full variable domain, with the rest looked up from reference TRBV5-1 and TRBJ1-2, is KAGVTQTPRYLIKTRGQQVTLSCSPISGHRSVSWYQQTPGQGLQFLFEYFSETQRNKGNFPGRFSGRQFSNSRSEMNVSTLELGDSALYLCASSLADGDYGYTFGSGTRLTVV.

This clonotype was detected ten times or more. CDR3 coding DNA: TGTGCCAGCAGCTTAGCTGTTGGTGAGCAGTTCTTC. Residues: CASSLAVGEQFF. V is TRBV5-6 and J is TRBJ2-1, with D hard to call. Germline V gene lookup returns CDR1 SGHDT and CDR2 YYEEEE. V was pared by 2 bases and J by 9 bases, with 9 bases between. This CDR3 spans 12 amino acids.

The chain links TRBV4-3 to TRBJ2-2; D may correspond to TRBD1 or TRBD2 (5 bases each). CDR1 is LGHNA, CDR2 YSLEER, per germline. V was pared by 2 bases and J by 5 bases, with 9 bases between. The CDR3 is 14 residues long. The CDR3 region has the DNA TGCGCCAGCAGCCAACGGGGCGGAACCGGGGAGCTGTTTTTT. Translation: CASSQRGGTGELFF.

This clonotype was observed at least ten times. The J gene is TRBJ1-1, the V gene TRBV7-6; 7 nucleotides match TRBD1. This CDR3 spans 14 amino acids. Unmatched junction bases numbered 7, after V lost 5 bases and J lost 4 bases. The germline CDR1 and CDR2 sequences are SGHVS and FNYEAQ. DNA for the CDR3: TGTGCCAGCAGCCCCAACAGGGGATCCACTGAAGCTTTCTTT. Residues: CASSPNRGSTEAFF.

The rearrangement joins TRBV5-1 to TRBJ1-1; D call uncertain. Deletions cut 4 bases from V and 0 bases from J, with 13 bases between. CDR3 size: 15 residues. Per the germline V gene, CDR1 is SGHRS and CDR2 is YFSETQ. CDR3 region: CASSMEGLLNTEAFF. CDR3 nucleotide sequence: TGCGCCAGCAGCATGGAAGGTCTCCTGAACACTGAAGCTTTCTTT.

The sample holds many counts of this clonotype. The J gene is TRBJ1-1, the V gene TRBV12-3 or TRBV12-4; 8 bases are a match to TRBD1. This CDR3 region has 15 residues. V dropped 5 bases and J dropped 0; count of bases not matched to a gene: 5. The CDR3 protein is CASSTRQGMNTEAFF. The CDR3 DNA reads TGTGCCAGCAGTACCCGACAGGGGATGAACACTGAAGCTTTCTTT.